The T cell receptor beta chain described here comes from a study of CD8 T cells in ankylosing spondylitis (dated by TCRdb to the late 2010s). Study-wide context: T cell receptor beta repertoires were profiled in healthy donors and ankylosing spondylitis patients so that disease-linked TCR variants could be found. The full study cohort comprised approximately 23 ankylosing spondylitis patients and 85 to 120 healthy donors. Samples of peripheral blood were taken, and for ankylosing spondylitis patients, synovial fluid was collected as well.

Study-wide conclusions, independent of this receptor: The disease-linked clones were reported to be significantly enriched in matched synovial fluid samples from ankylosing spondylitis patients. Some TCR beta motif variants had previously been reported in synovial fluid and blood of reactive arthritis patients, which suggested common disease-initiation mechanisms. The disease-linked clones had a CD8+ phenotype and were found at relatively low frequencies in peripheral blood. Blood from ankylosing spondylitis patients appeared to be characterized by a TCR beta motif made up of under ten highly homologous amino acid variants.

As for this clonotype: The target of this receptor is not known. Per-base qualities were not stored, and no clone one base away is much larger.

Clipping removes 0 bases from V and 5 bases from J, with 10 as the unmatched junction base count. The CDR3 runs 17 residues from the cysteine to the phenylalanine. The DNA shown is the 51-base CDR3, in frame from base 1. The germline V gene gives CDR1 as SGHAT and CDR2 as FQNNGV. This sample was sequenced with an Illumina HiSeq 2500. Quantitative 5'-RACE with molecular barcodes was the method used to prepare the TCR beta libraries. Regarding the original processing steps: A new computational method, built on a probabilistic model of VDJ rearrangement, was used to identify disease-linked TCR variants. Through fastp at Q25 and MiXCR, TCRdb rebuilt clones from the public reads, retaining in-frame beta chains. Under each unique CDR3 protein, matching rows form one entry showing the most common genes and DNA. The V and J calls and clone size come from TCRdb's table, not from the authors' own analysis. The sample table lists roughly 490,000 distinct CDR3 sequences, approximately 5% of them with a count of one. The ten largest clones capture 3.5% of the sample.

Sequenced: blood, either unsorted or a sorted T cell fraction (not recorded which). This clonotype was obtained from a male donor with ankylosing spondylitis. The chain was built from TRBV11-2 and TRBJ2-7; the central 10 bases match TRBD2. The nucleotides are TGTGCCAGCAGCTTAGACCCCGATCTAGCGGGAGCGGACGAGCAGTACTTC. It translates as CASSLDPDLAGADEQYF.